Below are 29 T cell receptor beta chains sequenced from a single sample in a study of technical replicates of blood from a handful of donors. The protocol was immunoSEQ multiplex PCR, while the TCRdb copy is restricted to in-frame clones and leaves out a portion. The table shows more than 65,000 clones, with around nine tenths occurring only once. Specimen: PBMCs. The origin of the receptors is a human donor in good health. Some clones in this sample may be carry-over from other donors' samples.

The chain has TRBV6-6 and TRBJ2-5, with 11 bases matching TRBD2. Trimming at V came to 4 bases and at J to 5 bases, leaving 9 bases not matched to a gene. The germline V gene encodes CDR1 MNHNY and CDR2 SVGAGI (reference sequence). The CDR3 has 16 residues. The CDR3 spells CASSSGLAGGGETQYF. CDR3 coding DNA: TGTGCCAGCAGTTCCGGACTAGCGGGCGGTGGGGAGACCCAGTACTTC.

The genes are TRBV4-3 and TRBJ2-7; 7 bases fit TRBD2. Germline V lookup: CDR1 LGHNA, CDR2 YSLEER. The V segment lost 1 base and the J segment 2 bases; nucleotides outside the gene matches: 5. This CDR3 is built from 15 residues. The DNA for the CDR3 is TGCGCCAGCAGCCAAGCCGACGGGGGGACCTACGAGCAGTACTTC. Translation gives CASSQADGGTYEQYF.

The chain employs TRBV7-9 and TRBJ2-4; TRBD2 matches 8 bases. CDR1 and CDR2 from the germline V gene are SEHNR and FQNEAQ (reference sequence). The CDR3 covers 13 residues. V shed 3 bases, J shed 11 bases, and the junction held 6 bases outside the gene matches. This chain's CDR3 is CASSFNSGGFQYF. The CDR3, as DNA: TGTGCCAGCAGCTTTAACAGCGGGGGCTTTCAGTACTTC.

This chain joins TRBV11-3 and TRBJ1-3; 7 nucleotides match TRBD1. J lost 0 bases, V lost 3 bases, and 5 bases had no gene match. The germline gives CDR1 SGHNT, CDR2 YENEEA. CDR3 length: 16 residues. CDR3 region: CASSFGQVSSGNTIYF. CDR3 nucleotides: TGTGCCAGCAGCTTTGGACAGGTCAGCTCTGGAAACACCATATATTTT.

The chain is built from TRBV7-3 and TRBJ2-1, with 7 bases lining up with TRBD2. J lost 6 bases, V lost 1 base, and 6 bases had no gene match. Germline CDR1 is SGHTA and CDR2 is FQGTGA. CDR3 length: 15 amino acids. CDR3: CASSLRGGSLNEQFF. CDR3 nucleotide sequence: TGTGCCAGCAGCTTAAGGGGGGGGTCCCTCAATGAGCAGTTCTTC. Supplemented by reference TRBV7-3 and TRBJ2-1, the full variable domain reads GAGVSQTPSNKVTEKGKYVELRCDPISGHTALYWYRQSLGQGPEFLIYFQGTGAADDSGLPNDRFFAVRPEGSVSTLKIQRTERGDSAVYLCASSLRGGSLNEQFFGPGTRLTVL.

The chain uses TRBV27 and TRBJ1-2; 8 positions match TRBD1. With V trimmed by 5 bases and J by 3 bases, 8 bases remained unmatched. Looked up from germline, CDR1 is MNHEY and CDR2 is SMNVEV (reference sequence). The CDR3 contains 15 residues. The chain's CDR3 is CASSLGTGGDYGYTF. In DNA form, the CDR3 reads TGTGCCAGCAGTCTAGGGACAGGCGGTGACTATGGCTACACCTTC.

The rearrangement links TRBV27 to TRBJ2-3; TRBD1 might be the D (6 bases). Germline V gene lookup returns CDR1 MNHEY and CDR2 SMNVEV (reference sequence). V lost 6 bases to trimming and J lost 2 bases, with 18 bases between them. The CDR3 runs 16 residues. The CDR3: CASSLAGVPLTDTQYF. The CDR3 nucleotides read TGTGCCAGCAGCCTTGCAGGGGTCCCCCTCACAGATACGCAGTATTTT.

The chain links TRBV9 to TRBJ2-1, with TRBD2 identical over 13 bases. Per the germline V gene, CDR1 is SGDLS and CDR2 is YYNGEE. This CDR3 has 16 amino acids. With 6 bases clipped from V and 2 bases from J, the junction kept 5 bases outside the gene matches. The CDR3 DNA sequence: TGTGCCAGCATTAGCGGGACTAGCGGGGCCTACAATGAGCAGTTCTTC. Its protein product is CASISGTSGAYNEQFF. Combining the CDR3 with reference TRBV9 and TRBJ2-1 gives the whole variable domain DSGVTQTPKHLITATGQRVTLRCSPRSGDLSVYWYQQSLDQGLQFLIQYYNGEERAKGNILERFSAQQFPDLHSELNLSSLELGDSALYFCASISGTSGAYNEQFFGPGTRLTVL.

This clone was seen only once. The chain has TRBV7-2 and TRBJ1-1; D uncertain. The CDR3 runs 12 residues. Per germline, CDR1 SGHTA and CDR2 FQGNSA. Trimming pared 5 bases from V and 5 bases from J, leaving 9 bases between. CDR3 nucleotide sequence: TGTGCCAGCAGCCCGGACTGGACTGAAGCTTTCTTT. Protein product: CASSPDWTEAFF.

The chain couples TRBV27 to TRBJ1-4; the D is unclear. Germline V CDR1 and CDR2: MNHEY, SMNVEV (reference sequence). Trimming removed 3 bases from V and 0 bases from J, with 8 bases in between. There are 15 residues in the CDR3. The CDR3 DNA reads as TGTGCCAGCAGTTTTACGGTTGCAACTAATGAAAAACTGTTTTTT. This gives the protein CASSFTVATNEKLFF.

There are a few counts of this clone. The rearrangement uses TRBV5-4 and TRBJ2-1; unclear D gene. This CDR3 is 14 amino acids long. Deletions cut 6 bases from V and 2 bases from J, with 12 bases between. Germline values: CDR1 SGHNT, CDR2 YYREEE (reference sequence). The CDR3 DNA reads TGTGCCAGCACCAGACCCAGCGCCTACAATGAGCAGTTCTTC. It codes for CASTRPSAYNEQFF.

The rearrangement links TRBV30 to TRBJ2-2, with D perhaps TRBD1 (6 bases). The CDR3 is 16 amino acids. V gave up 2 bases and J gave up 5 bases, with 18 bases separating them. CDR1 is GTSNPN, CDR2 SVGIG, per germline (reference sequence). The CDR3 coding sequence is TGTGCCTGGAGTATAATGGGGGCATTCGGAACCGGGGAGCTGTTTTTT. It yields the protein CAWSIMGAFGTGELFF.

This chain connects TRBV7-6 to TRBJ2-7; TRBD1 is a possible D gene (6 bases). The CDR3 is made up of 15 amino acids. CDR1 SGHVS and CDR2 FNYEAQ come from the germline V gene. V lost 5 bases and J lost 2, with 16 bases in between. The CDR3 is CASSNTGTPPYEQYF. The DNA for the CDR3 is TGTGCCAGCAGCAACACCGGGACACCTCCCTACGAGCAGTACTTC.

This clone was seen a single time. V is TRBV10-3 and J is TRBJ2-7, with 7 nucleotides matching TRBD2. Germline V lookup: CDR1 ENHRY, CDR2 SYGVKD. There are 14 residues in the CDR3. V lost 6 bases and J lost 2; bases outside the gene matches: 7. The CDR3 loop is CAIRSGVLPYEQYF. As DNA, the CDR3 is TGTGCCATCAGGAGCGGGGTACTGCCCTACGAGCAGTACTTC.

The CDR3, as DNA: TGTGCCAGCAGCTTAAACAGGGTGCAAGAGACCCAGTACTTC. Its translation is CASSLNRVQETQYF. The V gene is TRBV7-2, the J gene TRBJ2-5; maybe TRBD1 (6 bases). The CDR3 has 14 residues. CDR1 and CDR2 (germline): SGHTA, FQGNSA. Trimming removed 2 bases at V and 2 bases at J, with 9 bases between.

V usage is TRBV28 and J usage is TRBJ2-2; TRBD2 matches at 11 bases. With V trimmed by 6 bases and J by 3 bases, 12 bases remained unmatched. The CDR3 totals 18 residues. In germline, CDR1 is MDHEN, CDR2 SYDVKM. The CDR3 region has the DNA TGTGCCAGCAGACCCACGATAGCGGGAGGGCCGTACACCGGGGAGCTGTTTTTT. As protein: CASRPTIAGGPYTGELFF.

This clone has only one observation. The chain combines TRBV19 with TRBJ2-6; 7 nucleotides agree with TRBD1. Germline values: CDR1 LNHDA, CDR2 SQIVND (reference sequence). J lost 0 bases, V lost 6 bases, and 11 bases had no gene match. The CDR3 has 18 amino acids. The CDR3: CASSRSGQANSGANVLTF. The DNA of the CDR3 is TGTGCCAGTAGCCGTTCAGGACAGGCTAACTCTGGGGCCAACGTCCTGACTTTC.

This sequence joins TRBV29-1 and TRBJ2-3; TRBD2 matches 10 bases. Germline CDR1 reads SQVTM; CDR2 reads ANQGSEA. This CDR3 is 14 amino acids long. Trimming removed 5 bases from V and 3 bases from J; junction bases left unmatched: 5. DNA for the CDR3: TGCAGCGTTCTTCCGGGACTAGCGACAGATACGCAGTATTTT. Translated, it gives CSVLPGLATDTQYF.

The chain carries TRBV25-1 and TRBJ2-5; 7 nucleotides match TRBD2. Judging by the DNA end, TRBJ2-7 fits better; the J call may be wrong. Germline V gives CDR1 MGHDK, CDR2 SYGVNS. There are 14 residues in the CDR3. The CDR3 reads CASSETSSAYEQYF. CDR3 DNA: TGTGCCAGCAGCGAGACTAGCAGCGCCTACGAGCAGTACTTC.

This clone was found once. CDR3 amino acids: CASSSQGIDTEAFF. The CDR3 DNA reads as TGTGCCAGCAGCTCCCAGGGGATTGACACTGAAGCTTTCTTT. This sequence joins TRBV5-5 and TRBJ1-1; D might be TRBD1 (6 bases). The CDR3 runs to 14 residues. Germline assignment: CDR1 SGHKS and CDR2 YYEKEE (reference sequence). V gave up 3 bases and J gave up 3 bases, with 12 bases separating them.

This chain uses TRBV14 with TRBJ2-6, with D hard to call. CDR1 is SGHDN and CDR2 is FVKESK in the germline V gene. The germline V and J ends were trimmed by 4 bases and 1 base, with 14 bases remaining between them. The CDR3 extends over 17 amino acids. CDR3 nucleotides: TGTGCCAGCAGCCTTAAAAAATCGGTTTCTGGGGCCAACGTCCTGACTTTC. Translation gives CASSLKKSVSGANVLTF.

The CDR3 DNA reads as TGTGCCAGCAGCGCTATGGTAGGGGATACTGAAGCTTTCTTT. It yields the protein CASSAMVGDTEAFF. The V and J genes are TRBV7-3 and TRBJ1-1; tentatively, D is TRBD1 (5 bases). Germline V gene data show CDR1 as SGHTA and CDR2 as FQGTGA. The ends were cut back, 5 bases at V and 5 bases at J, with 15 bases in the middle. The CDR3 loop spans 14 amino acids.

The CDR3 sequence is CASSAGGLFNEQFF. The CDR3 bases are TGTGCCAGCAGTGCGGGGGGGCTGTTCAATGAGCAGTTCTTC. V gene TRBV25-1 combines with J gene TRBJ2-1, with 8 bases identical to TRBD2. The trim removed 4 bases at V and 6 bases at J, leaving 5 bases unmatched. The CDR3 is 14 residues long. Germline V gene data show CDR1 as MGHDK and CDR2 as SYGVNS.

The gene calls are TRBV7-3 and TRBJ2-2; 7 bases agree with TRBD2. From germline, CDR1 is SGHTA and CDR2 FQGTGA. This CDR3 has 16 amino acids. After removal of 5 bases from V and 4 bases from J, the junction contained 10 bases not matched to a gene. The CDR3 region has the DNA TGTGCCAGCAGCCCCAGCTGGGGGGAGGGCACCGGGGAGCTGTTTTTT. Translating it yields CASSPSWGEGTGELFF.

The chain has TRBV7-7 and TRBJ2-4; 9 bases are shared with TRBD2. This CDR3 is 21 amino acids long. Trimming took 6 bases from V and 0 from J; bases not matched to a gene: 21. The germline V gene has CDR1 SSHAT and CDR2 FNYEAQ (reference sequence). CDR3 nucleotides: TGTGCCAGCAGACAACCCCCGGGTAAGCGGGGGGAATTACTAGCCAAAAACATTCAGTACTTC. As protein: CASRQPPGKRGELLAKNIQYF. Full variable domain (outside the CDR3, taken from reference TRBV7-7 and TRBJ2-4): GAGVSQSPRYKVTKRGQDVTLRCDPISSHATLYWYQQALGQGPEFLTYFNYEAQPDKSGLPSDRFSAERPEGSISTLTIQRTEQRDSAMYRCASRQPPGKRGELLAKNIQYFGAGTRLSVL.

This chain joins TRBV7-9 and TRBJ2-2, with 14 bases matching TRBD2. The CDR3 runs to 18 residues. Germline CDR1 reads SEHNR; CDR2 reads FQNEAQ (reference sequence). After removal of 1 base from V and 1 base from J, the junction contained 2 bases not matched to a gene. The CDR3 DNA follows: TGTGCCAGCAGCTTAGGTGGGACTAGCGGGAGGAACACCGGGGAGCTGTTTTTT. This translates into CASSLGGTSGRNTGELFF.

The chain joins TRBV7-2 to TRBJ2-7, with 11 bases matching TRBD2. Trimming took 0 bases from V and 4 from J; bases not matched to a gene: 5. The CDR3 consists of 16 residues. Germline CDR1 reads SGHTA; CDR2 reads FQGNSA. CDR3: CASSLAGLAGGYEQYF. As DNA, the CDR3 is TGTGCCAGCAGCTTAGCAGGCCTAGCGGGGGGATACGAGCAGTACTTC.

V usage is TRBV18 and J usage is TRBJ1-1; no firm D call. The CDR3 loop spans 13 amino acids. Trimming left V 4 bases short and J 4 bases short, with 10 bases between. Per germline, CDR1 KGHSH and CDR2 LQKENI. The CDR3 bases are TGTGCCAGCTCACAGGGAGAGGGCACTGAAGCTTTCTTT. It translates to CASSQGEGTEAFF.

V usage is TRBV18 and J usage is TRBJ1-4; D perhaps matches TRBD1 (6 bases). V lost 3 bases and J 8 bases, leaving 19 bases between the germline ends. Per the germline V gene, CDR1 is KGHSH and CDR2 is LQKENI. The CDR3 length is 16 residues. The CDR3 DNA follows: TGTGCCAGCTCACCCTCGGGAGGGGGTGATAGGGAAAAACTGTTTTTT. It yields the protein CASSPSGGGDREKLFF. Together with reference TRBV18 and TRBJ1-4, the CDR3 gives the full variable domain: NAGVMQNPRHLVRRRGQEARLRCSPMKGHSHVYWYRQLPEEGLKFMVYLQKENIIDESGMPKERFSAEFPKEGPSILRIQQVVRGDSAAYFCASSPSGGGDREKLFFGSGTQLSVL.